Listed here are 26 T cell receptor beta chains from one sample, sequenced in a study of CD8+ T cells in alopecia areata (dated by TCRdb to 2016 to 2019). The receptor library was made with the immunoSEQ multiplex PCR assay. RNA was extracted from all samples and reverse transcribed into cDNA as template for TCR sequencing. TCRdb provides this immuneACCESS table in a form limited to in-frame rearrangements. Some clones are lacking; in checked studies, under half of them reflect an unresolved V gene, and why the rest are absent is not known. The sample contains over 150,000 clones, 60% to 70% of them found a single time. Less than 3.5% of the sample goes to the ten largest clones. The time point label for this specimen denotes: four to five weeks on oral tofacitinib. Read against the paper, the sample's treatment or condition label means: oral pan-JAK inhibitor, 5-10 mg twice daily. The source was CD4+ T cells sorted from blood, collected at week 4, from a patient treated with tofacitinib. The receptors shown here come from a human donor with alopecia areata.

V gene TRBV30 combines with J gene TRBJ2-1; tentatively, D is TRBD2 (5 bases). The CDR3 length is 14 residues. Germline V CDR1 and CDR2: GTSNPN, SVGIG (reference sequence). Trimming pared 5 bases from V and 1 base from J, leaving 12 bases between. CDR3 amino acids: CAWGPGSSYNEQFF. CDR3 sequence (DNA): TGTGCCTGGGGACCGGGGAGTTCCTACAATGAGCAGTTCTTC. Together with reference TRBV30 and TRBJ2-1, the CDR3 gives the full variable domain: SQTIHQWPATLVQPVGSPLSLECTVEGTSNPNLYWYRQAAGRGLQLLFYSVGIGQISSEVPQNLSASRPQDRQFILSSKKLLLSDSGFYLCAWGPGSSYNEQFFGPGTRLTVL.

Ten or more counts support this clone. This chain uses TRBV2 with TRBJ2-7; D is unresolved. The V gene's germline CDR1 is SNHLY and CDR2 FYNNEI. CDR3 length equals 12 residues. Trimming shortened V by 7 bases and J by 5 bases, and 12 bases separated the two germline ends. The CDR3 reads CASNRLGDEQYF. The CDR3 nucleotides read TGTGCCAGCAATCGCTTGGGTGACGAGCAGTACTTC. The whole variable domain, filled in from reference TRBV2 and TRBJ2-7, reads EPEVTQTPSHQVTQMGQEVILRCVPISNHLYFYWYRQILGQKVEFLVSFYNNEISEKSEIFDDQFSVERPDGSNFTLKIRSTKLEDSAMYFCASNRLGDEQYFGPGTRLTVT.

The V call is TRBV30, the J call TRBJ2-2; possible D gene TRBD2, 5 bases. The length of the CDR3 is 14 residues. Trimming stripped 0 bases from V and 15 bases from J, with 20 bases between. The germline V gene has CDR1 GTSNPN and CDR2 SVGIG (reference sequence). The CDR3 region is CAWSVQVGSGKMFF. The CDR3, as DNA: TGTGCCTGGAGTGTACAAGTGGGGTCCGGGAAGATGTTTTTT.

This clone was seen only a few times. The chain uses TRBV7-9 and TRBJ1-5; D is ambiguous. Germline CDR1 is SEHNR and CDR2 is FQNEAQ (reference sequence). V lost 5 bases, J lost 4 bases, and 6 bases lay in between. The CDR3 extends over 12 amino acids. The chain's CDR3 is CASSADNQPQHF. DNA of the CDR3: TGTGCCAGCAGCGCCGATAATCAGCCCCAGCATTTT. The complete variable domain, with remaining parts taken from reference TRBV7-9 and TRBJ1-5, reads DTGVSQNPRHKITKRGQNVTFRCDPISEHNRLYWYRQTLGQGPEFLTYFQNEAQLEKSRLLSDRFSAERPKGSFSTLEIQRTEQGDSAMYLCASSADNQPQHFGDGTRLSIL.

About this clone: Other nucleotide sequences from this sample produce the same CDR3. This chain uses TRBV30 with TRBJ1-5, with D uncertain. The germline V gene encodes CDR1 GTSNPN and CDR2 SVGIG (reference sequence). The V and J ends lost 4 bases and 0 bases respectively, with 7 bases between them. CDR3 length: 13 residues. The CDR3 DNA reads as TGTGCCTGGACGGGCGGTAGCAATCAGCCCCAGCATTTT. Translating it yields CAWTGGSNQPQHF.

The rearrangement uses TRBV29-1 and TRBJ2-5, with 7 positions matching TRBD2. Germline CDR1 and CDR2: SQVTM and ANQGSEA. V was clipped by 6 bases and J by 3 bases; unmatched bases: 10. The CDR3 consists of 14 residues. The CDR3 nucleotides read TGCAGCGTGCGACTCGGGGGGATCAAAGAGACCCAGTACTTC. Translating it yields CSVRLGGIKETQYF.

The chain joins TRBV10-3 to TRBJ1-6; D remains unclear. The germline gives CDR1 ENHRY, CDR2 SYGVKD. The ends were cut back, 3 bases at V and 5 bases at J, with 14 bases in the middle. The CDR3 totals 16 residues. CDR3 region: CAISEGIDRNNSPLHF. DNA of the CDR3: TGTGCCATCAGTGAAGGTATCGACCGAAATAATTCACCCCTCCACTTT.

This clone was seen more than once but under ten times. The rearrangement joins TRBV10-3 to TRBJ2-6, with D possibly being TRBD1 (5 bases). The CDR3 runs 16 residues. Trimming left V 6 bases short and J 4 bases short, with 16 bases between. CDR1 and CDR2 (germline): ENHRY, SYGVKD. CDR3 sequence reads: CAIRGAGLAGANVLTF. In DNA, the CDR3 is TGTGCCATCAGGGGTGCAGGGTTAGCAGGGGCCAACGTCCTGACTTTC.

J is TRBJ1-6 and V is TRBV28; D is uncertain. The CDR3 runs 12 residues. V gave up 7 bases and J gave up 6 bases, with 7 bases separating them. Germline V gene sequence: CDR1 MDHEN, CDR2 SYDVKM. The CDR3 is CASKFSNSPLHF. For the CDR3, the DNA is TGTGCCAGCAAATTTAGTAATTCACCCCTCCACTTT.

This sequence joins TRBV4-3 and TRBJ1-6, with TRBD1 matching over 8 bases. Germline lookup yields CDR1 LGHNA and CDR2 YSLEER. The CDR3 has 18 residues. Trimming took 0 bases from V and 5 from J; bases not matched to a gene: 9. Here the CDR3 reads CASSQDYRRTGNNSPLHF. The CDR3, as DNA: TGCGCCAGCAGCCAAGATTACCGTCGGACAGGGAATAATTCACCCCTCCACTTT.

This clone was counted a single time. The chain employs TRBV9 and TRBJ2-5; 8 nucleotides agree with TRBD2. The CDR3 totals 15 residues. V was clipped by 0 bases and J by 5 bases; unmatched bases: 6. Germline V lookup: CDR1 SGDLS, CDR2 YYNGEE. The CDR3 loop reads CASSVGAGGVETQYF. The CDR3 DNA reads TGTGCCAGCAGCGTAGGTGCGGGGGGCGTCGAGACCCAGTACTTC.

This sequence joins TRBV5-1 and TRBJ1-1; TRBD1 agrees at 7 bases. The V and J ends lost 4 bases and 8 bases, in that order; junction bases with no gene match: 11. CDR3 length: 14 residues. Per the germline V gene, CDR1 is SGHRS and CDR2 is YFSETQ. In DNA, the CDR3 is TGCGCCAGCAGCGGTCGGACAGGTGCCGCCGAAGCTTTCTTT. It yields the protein CASSGRTGAAEAFF. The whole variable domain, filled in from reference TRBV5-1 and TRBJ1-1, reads KAGVTQTPRYLIKTRGQQVTLSCSPISGHRSVSWYQQTPGQGLQFLFEYFSETQRNKGNFPGRFSGRQFSNSRSEMNVSTLELGDSALYLCASSGRTGAAEAFFGQGTRLTVV.

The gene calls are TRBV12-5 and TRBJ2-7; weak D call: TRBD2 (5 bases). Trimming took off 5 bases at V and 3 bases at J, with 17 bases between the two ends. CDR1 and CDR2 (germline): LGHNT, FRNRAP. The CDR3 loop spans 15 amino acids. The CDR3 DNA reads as TGTGCTAGTGGTCTTCGGGCGAGCGGAGACTACGAGCAGTACTTC. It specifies CASGLRASGDYEQYF.

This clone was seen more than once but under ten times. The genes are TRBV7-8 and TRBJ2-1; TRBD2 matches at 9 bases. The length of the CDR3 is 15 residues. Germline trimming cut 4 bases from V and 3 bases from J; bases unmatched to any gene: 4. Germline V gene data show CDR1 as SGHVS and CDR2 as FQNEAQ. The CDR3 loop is CASSYAGGVYNEQFF. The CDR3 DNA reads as TGTGCCAGCAGCTACGCGGGGGGGGTCTACAATGAGCAGTTCTTC.

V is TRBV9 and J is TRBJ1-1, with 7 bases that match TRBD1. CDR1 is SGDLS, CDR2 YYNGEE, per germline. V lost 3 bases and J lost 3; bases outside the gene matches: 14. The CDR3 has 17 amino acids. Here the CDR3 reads CASSAAGGSSLYTEAFF. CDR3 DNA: TGTGCCAGCAGCGCCGCAGGGGGAAGTTCACTCTACACTGAAGCTTTCTTT.

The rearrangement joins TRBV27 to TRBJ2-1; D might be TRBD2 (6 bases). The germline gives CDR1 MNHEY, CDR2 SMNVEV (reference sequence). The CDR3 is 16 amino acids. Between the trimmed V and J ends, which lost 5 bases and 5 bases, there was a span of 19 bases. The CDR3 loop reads CASSPHQRRGNNEQFF. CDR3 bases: TGTGCCAGCAGTCCACACCAGCGGCGGGGCAACAATGAGCAGTTCTTC.

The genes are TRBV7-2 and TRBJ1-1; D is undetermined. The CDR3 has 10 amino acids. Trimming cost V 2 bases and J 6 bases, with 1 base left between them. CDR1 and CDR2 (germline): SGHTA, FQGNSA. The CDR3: CASSLPEAFF. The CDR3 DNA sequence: TGTGCCAGCAGCTTACCTGAAGCTTTCTTT.

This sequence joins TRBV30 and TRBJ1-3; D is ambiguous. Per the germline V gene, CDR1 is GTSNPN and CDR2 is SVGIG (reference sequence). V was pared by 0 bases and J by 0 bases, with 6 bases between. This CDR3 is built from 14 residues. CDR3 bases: TGTGCCTGGAGTGTGGATAACTCTGGAAACACCATATATTTT. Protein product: CAWSVDNSGNTIYF.

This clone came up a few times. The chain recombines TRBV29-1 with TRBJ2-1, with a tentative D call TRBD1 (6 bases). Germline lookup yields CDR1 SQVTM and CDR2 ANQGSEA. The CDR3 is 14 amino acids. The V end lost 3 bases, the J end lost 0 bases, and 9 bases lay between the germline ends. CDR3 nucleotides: TGCAGCGTTGAGGACAGTGCCTCCTACAATGAGCAGTTCTTC. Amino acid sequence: CSVEDSASYNEQFF.

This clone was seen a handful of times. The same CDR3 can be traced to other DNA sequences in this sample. The CDR3 reads CSVGGGQETQYF. CDR3 sequence (DNA): TGCAGCGTTGGGGGGGGGCAAGAGACCCAGTACTTC. The chain uses TRBV29-1 and TRBJ2-5, with 7 bases that match TRBD2. The germline gives CDR1 SQVTM, CDR2 ANQGSEA. The ends lost 4 bases at V and 2 bases at J; junction bases unmatched: 1. The CDR3 spans 12 residues.

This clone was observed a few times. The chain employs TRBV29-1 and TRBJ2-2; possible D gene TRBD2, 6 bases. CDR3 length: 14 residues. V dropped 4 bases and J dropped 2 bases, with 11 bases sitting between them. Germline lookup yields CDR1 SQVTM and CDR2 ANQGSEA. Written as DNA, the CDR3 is TGCAGCGTTGTACGCGGGATTAACACCGGGGAGCTGTTTTTT. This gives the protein CSVVRGINTGELFF.

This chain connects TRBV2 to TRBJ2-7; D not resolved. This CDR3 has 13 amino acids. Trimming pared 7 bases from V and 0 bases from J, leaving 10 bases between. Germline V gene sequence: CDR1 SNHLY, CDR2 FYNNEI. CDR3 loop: CASKGRYSYEQYF. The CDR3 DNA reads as TGTGCCAGCAAAGGACGCTACTCCTACGAGCAGTACTTC.

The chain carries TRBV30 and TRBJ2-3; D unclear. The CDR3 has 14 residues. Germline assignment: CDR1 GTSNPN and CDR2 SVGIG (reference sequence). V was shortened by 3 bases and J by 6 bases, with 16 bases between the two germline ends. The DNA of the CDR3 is TGTGCCTGGAGGCCAGCCTTTGACTTGGATACGCAGTATTTT. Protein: CAWRPAFDLDTQYF.

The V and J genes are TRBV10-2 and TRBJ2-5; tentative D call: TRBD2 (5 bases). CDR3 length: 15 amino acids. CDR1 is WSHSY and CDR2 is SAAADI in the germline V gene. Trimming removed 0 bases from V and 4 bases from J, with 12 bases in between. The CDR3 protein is CASSESGETGETQYF. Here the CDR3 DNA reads TGCGCCAGCAGTGAGTCGGGAGAGACTGGAGAGACCCAGTACTTC.

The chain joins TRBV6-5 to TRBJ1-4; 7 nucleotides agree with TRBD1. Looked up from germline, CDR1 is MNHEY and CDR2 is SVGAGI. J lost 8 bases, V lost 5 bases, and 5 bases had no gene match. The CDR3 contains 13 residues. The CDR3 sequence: CASSRTGDEKLFF. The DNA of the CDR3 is TGTGCCAGCAGTCGTACAGGGGACGAAAAACTGTTTTTT.

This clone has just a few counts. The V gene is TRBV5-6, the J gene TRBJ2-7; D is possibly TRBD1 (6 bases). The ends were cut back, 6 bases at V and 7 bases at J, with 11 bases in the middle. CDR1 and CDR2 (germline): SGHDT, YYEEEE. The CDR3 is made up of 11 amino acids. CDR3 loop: CASNFGTEQYF. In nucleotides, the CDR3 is TGTGCCAGCAACTTCGGGACAGAGCAGTACTTC.